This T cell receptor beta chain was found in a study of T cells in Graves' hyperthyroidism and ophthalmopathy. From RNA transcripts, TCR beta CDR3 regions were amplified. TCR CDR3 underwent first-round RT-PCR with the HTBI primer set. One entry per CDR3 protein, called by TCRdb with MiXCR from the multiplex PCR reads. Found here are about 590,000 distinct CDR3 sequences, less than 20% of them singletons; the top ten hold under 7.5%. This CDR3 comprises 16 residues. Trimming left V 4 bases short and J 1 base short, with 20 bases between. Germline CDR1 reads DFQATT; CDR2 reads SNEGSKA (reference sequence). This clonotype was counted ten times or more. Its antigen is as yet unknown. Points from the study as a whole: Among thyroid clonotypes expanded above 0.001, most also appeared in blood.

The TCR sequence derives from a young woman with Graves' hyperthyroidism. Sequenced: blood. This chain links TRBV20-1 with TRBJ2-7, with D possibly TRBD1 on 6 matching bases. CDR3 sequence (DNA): TGCAGTGCTAAGGACCAACTGGGGGCAGTATCCTACGAGCAGTACTTC. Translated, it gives CSAKDQLGAVSYEQYF.